These 2 T cell receptor beta chains were sequenced from one sample in a study of cytomegalovirus exposure and HLA in healthy donors. PCR employed 60 Vbeta and 13 Jbeta primers. Assay used: immunoSEQ multiplex PCR; TCRdb lists only in-frame clones, some missing. The sample has about 240,000 clones, about 85% seen once. Sequencing was done on a sample of PBMCs. The receptors come from a girl aged 2-10 years in good health and CMV-seronegative.

The CDR3 DNA is TGTGCCTGGAGGAGGAGACAGGTGAACACTGAAGCTTTCTTT. Its translation is CAWRRRQVNTEAFF. The genes are TRBV30 and TRBJ1-1; D might be TRBD1 (6 bases). Deletions cut 3 bases from V and 0 bases from J, with 11 bases between. This CDR3 is built from 14 residues. CDR1 GTSNPN and CDR2 SVGIG come from the germline V gene (reference sequence).

The chain carries TRBV4-1 and TRBJ1-5; D not certain. The CDR3 contains 17 residues. Per germline, CDR1 MGHRA and CDR2 YSYEKL. V was shortened by 2 bases and J by 0 bases, with 14 bases between the two germline ends. Written as DNA, the CDR3 is TGCGCCAGCAGCCAAAAAGCCTTTGAAGTTAGCAATCAGCCCCAGCATTTT. It encodes CASSQKAFEVSNQPQHF.